Listed below are T cell receptor beta chains from one sample, sequenced in a study of cytomegalovirus exposure and HLA in healthy donors. Assay: immunoSEQ multiplex PCR; the TCRdb copy retains only in-frame clones and omits some. Of over 150,000 clones listed, over 70% are singletons. Sequences were obtained from PBMCs. These receptors were taken from a male donor in good health and CMV-seronegative. CDR3s include the opening cysteine and the closing phenylalanine or tryptophan. The D gene is left open where the match is weak. Part of the rows lack a size; the others show once, few, many or a class for expanded clones.

d_call clone_size cdr3_length j_call v_call cdr3_aa cdr3_nt
- - 14 TRBJ1-3 TRBV6-6 CASSSQGSGNTIYF TGTGCCAGCAGTTCACAGGGTAGTGGAAACACCATATATTTT
TRBD2 - 18 TRBJ2-1 TRBV9 CASSVETSASSSYNEQFF TGTGCCAGCAGCGTAGAGACTAGCGCGAGTAGCTCCTACAATGAGCAGTTCTTC
- - 12 TRBJ1-1 TRBV9 CASSRGNTEAFF TGTGCCAGCAGCCGAGGGAACACTGAAGCTTTCTTT
TRBD1 once 15 TRBJ1-5 TRBV4-2 CASSQGTGSNQPQHF TGTGCCAGCAGCCAAGGGACAGGGTCAAATCAGCCCCAGCATTTT
- - 15 TRBJ2-7 TRBV7-2 CASSLYAGSSYEQYF TGTGCCAGCAGCTTATACGCAGGCAGCTCCTACGAGCAGTACTTC
- - 18 TRBJ1-5 TRBV27 CASSLSRTLKVGNQPQHF TGTGCCAGCAGTTTATCGAGGACTCTCAAAGTGGGCAATCAGCCCCAGCATTTT
- few 14 TRBJ1-1 TRBV6-1 CASSELYMNTEAFF TGTGCCAGCAGTGAACTGTACATGAACACTGAAGCTTTCTTT
TRBD2 - 13 TRBJ2-7 TRBV6-6 CASGETSGTEQYF TGTGCCAGCGGGGAGACTAGCGGGACCGAGCAGTACTTC
TRBD2 - 15 TRBJ2-1 TRBV11-2 CASSQTSGNYNEQFF TGTGCCAGCAGCCAGACTAGCGGGAACTACAATGAGCAGTTCTTC
TRBD1 - 16 TRBJ1-2 TRBV5-1 CASSRRGQEGGYGYTF TGCGCCAGCAGCAGGCGGGGACAGGAAGGGGGCTATGGCTACACCTTC
- - 13 TRBJ2-3 TRBV29-1 CSVWGQSTDTQYF TGCAGCGTTTGGGGACAAAGCACAGATACGCAGTATTTT
- - 11 TRBJ2-1 TRBV5-4 CASSYLAEQFF TGTGCCAGCAGCTACTTAGCGGAGCAGTTCTTC
TRBD2 - 15 TRBJ2-1 TRBV7-9 CASSLASGSRDEQFF TGTGCCAGCAGCTTAGCTAGCGGGAGTAGGGATGAGCAGTTCTTC
- - 15 TRBJ1-2 TRBV11-2 CASSRGGSLGYGYTF TGTGCCAGCAGCCGGGGAGGGTCTCTCGGATACGGCTACACCTTC
TRBD1 few 16 TRBJ1-5 TRBV27 CASSPRDRARNQPQHF TGTGCCAGCAGTCCCAGGGACAGAGCAAGGAATCAGCCCCAGCATTTT
TRBD2 once 16 TRBJ2-3 TRBV4-2 CASSQEGGRAEDTQYF TGTGCCAGCAGCCAAGAAGGCGGGAGGGCTGAAGATACGCAGTATTTT
- once 14 TRBJ1-1 TRBV9 CASSVGLQGTEAFF TGTGCCAGCAGCGTAGGGTTGCAGGGCACTGAAGCTTTCTTT